The 2 T cell receptor beta chains listed next were all sequenced from one sample in a study of T cell responses to AZD1222 COVID-19 vaccine. The data were produced by immunoSEQ multiplex PCR, yet TCRdb's version contains in-frame clones alone and is incomplete. The table lists more than 95,000 clones, approximately 88% of them singletons. The sequencing here drew on peripheral blood, taken on day 0 of AZD1222 vaccination. The origin of the receptors is an adult in good health.

This sequence joins TRBV13 and TRBJ1-1; unclear D gene. V was pared by 2 bases and J by 8 bases, with 6 bases between. Germline V lookup: CDR1 PRHDT, CDR2 FYEKMQ (reference sequence). The CDR3 covers 11 residues. The CDR3 spells CASSLMGEAFF. For the CDR3, the DNA is TGTGCCAGCAGCTTAATGGGGGAAGCTTTCTTT.

This clone appeared once. The genes are TRBV19 and TRBJ2-2; D not certain. Germline values: CDR1 LNHDA, CDR2 SQIVND (reference sequence). CDR3 length: 10 residues. Trimming removed 9 bases at V and 9 bases at J, with 8 bases between. The CDR3 bases are TGTGCCAGCCGTTCGAGGGAGCTGTTTTTT. It is translated as CASRSRELFF. Drawing the rest from reference TRBV19 and TRBJ2-2, the complete variable domain is DGGITQSPKYLFRKEGQNVTLSCEQNLNHDAMYWYRQDPGQGLRLIYYSQIVNDFQKGDIAEGYSVSREKKESFPLTVTSAQKNPTAFYLCASRSRELFFGEGSRLTVL.